This passage covers 29 T cell receptor beta chains from one sample sequenced in a study of T-cell memory formation after mild COVID-19 (dated by TCRdb to about 2021). Libraries were prepared through 5' RACE. Reads for this sample came from an Illumina NovaSeq 6000. TCRdb redid the processing of the public reads, applying fastp at Q25 and MiXCR, and retained in-frame beta chains. When rows share a CDR3 protein, they turn into one entry using the most common DNA and genes. The sample has 300,000 to 400,000 distinct CDR3 sequences on record, 13% of them singletons. Jointly, the top ten make up 20% to 25% of the sample. The sample comprised PBMCs or a T cell subset sorted from them (not recorded which). The receptors originated from a young man who had mild COVID-19 (a few samples of this study predate the infection). The sample titles of this study are shuffled in the database, so cell type and time point are left out; the donor was told from shared clones.

The V call is TRBV18, the J call TRBJ2-7, with a tentative D call TRBD1 (7 bases). The germline V gene encodes CDR1 KGHSH and CDR2 LQKENI. Trimming shortened V by 6 bases and J by 3 bases, and 15 bases separated the two germline ends. The CDR3 runs to 14 residues. The CDR3 loop reads CASSAAGQHYEQYF. CDR3 coding DNA: TGTGCCAGCTCTGCGGCGGGACAGCACTACGAGCAGTACTTC.

This clonotype was detected a few times. This chain joins TRBV11-2 and TRBJ2-7; D perhaps matches TRBD1 (6 bases). Germline assignment: CDR1 SGHAT and CDR2 FQNNGV. V gave up 5 bases and J gave up 7 bases, with 12 bases separating them. The CDR3 runs 12 residues. For the CDR3, the DNA is TGTGCCAGCAGCCCAGGGGTGGGGGAGCAGTACGTC. Translated: CASSPGVGEQYV.

The V and J genes are TRBV20-1 and TRBJ2-3; no definite D call. Germline lookup yields CDR1 DFQATT and CDR2 SNEGSKA (reference sequence). This CDR3 spans 13 amino acids. Trimming removed 3 bases from V and 1 base from J, with 8 bases in between. This chain's CDR3 is CSASERGTDTQYF. DNA of the CDR3: TGCAGTGCTAGTGAACGGGGCACAGATACGCAGTATTTT.

This clonotype was picked up one time. The chain recombines TRBV18 with TRBJ1-2; maybe TRBD1 (5 bases). Between the trimmed V and J ends, which lost 1 base and 7 bases, there was a span of 13 bases. CDR3 length: 14 amino acids. Germline V gene sequence: CDR1 KGHSH, CDR2 LQKENI. The CDR3 region is CASSPLGASGGYTF. The DNA for the CDR3 is TGTGCCAGCTCACCACTTGGGGCGTCGGGTGGCTACACCTTC.

The rearrangement links TRBV6-5 to TRBJ2-7; D is possibly TRBD1 or TRBD2 (6 bases each). Per germline, CDR1 MNHEY and CDR2 SVGAGI. V was cut by 9 bases and J by 3 bases, with 18 bases left in between. The CDR3 covers 14 residues. In nucleotides, the CDR3 is TGTGCCAGGCTGGGGGGCGGGTCAGTCTACGAGCAGTACGTC. Translated: CARLGGGSVYEQYV.

This clonotype was found a few times. A much larger clonotype is one base distant, so this may be a read error. Here the CDR3 reads CATSRDLGWDENLFF. The DNA of the CDR3 is TGTGCCACCAGCAGAGATCTGGGGTGGGATGAAAACCTGTTTTTT. The V call is TRBV15, the J call TRBJ1-4; D unclear. CDR3 length: 15 amino acids. The germline CDR1 and CDR2 sequences are LNHNV and YYDKDF (reference sequence).

This clonotype occurred many times. The chain joins TRBV7-2 to TRBJ1-1; D remains unclear. This CDR3 has 15 residues. The V end was cut by 5 bases, the J end by 0 bases, with 13 bases between. Germline-derived CDR1 and CDR2 are SGHTA and FQGNSA. CDR3 DNA sequence: TGTGCCAGCAGCGGCAGGTTTGGCATGAACACTGAAGCTTTCTTT. Translated, it gives CASSGRFGMNTEAFF. The full variable domain, completed using reference TRBV7-2 and TRBJ1-1, is GAGVSQSPSNKVTEKGKDVELRCDPISGHTALYWYRQSLGQGLEFLIYFQGNSAPDKSGLPSDRFSAERTGGSVSTLTIQRTQQEDSAVYLCASSGRFGMNTEAFFGQGTRLTVV.

This clonotype appeared a few times. The chain recombines TRBV15 with TRBJ1-1; no definite D call. The CDR3 has 12 amino acids. Germline V lookup: CDR1 LNHNV, CDR2 YYDKDF (reference sequence). Between the trimmed V and J ends, which lost 6 bases and 7 bases, there was a span of 12 bases. The CDR3 DNA reads TGTGCCACCAGTAACCCGGGCCGTGAAGCTTTCTTT. The encoded protein is CATSNPGREAFF.

This clonotype was detected a few times. The genes are TRBV3-1 and TRBJ1-1, with D perhaps TRBD1 (6 bases). The germline V gene encodes CDR1 LGHDT and CDR2 YNNKEL (reference sequence). Trimming pared 4 bases from V and 1 base from J, leaving 13 bases between. The CDR3 sequence is 15 residues long. This chain's CDR3 is CASSPQLGANTEAFF. The CDR3 nucleotides read TGTGCCAGCAGCCCCCAGTTGGGGGCGAACACTGAAGCTTTCTTT.

This clonotype was observed a handful of times. The rearrangement links TRBV6-1 to TRBJ1-2; no firm D call. V was pared by 1 base and J by 7 bases, with 4 bases between. CDR3 size: 11 residues. The germline CDR1 and CDR2 sequences are MNHNS and SASEGT. CDR3 protein: CASSEVGGYTF. In DNA form, the CDR3 reads TGTGCCAGCAGTGAAGTTGGTGGCTACACCTTC.

This clonotype has just a few counts. The chain joins TRBV4-2 to TRBJ1-1; unclear D gene. The V gene's germline CDR1 is LGHNA and CDR2 YNFKEQ. The CDR3 runs 11 residues. Trimming cost V 8 bases and J 4 bases, with 8 bases left between them. CDR3 sequence: CASRSGTEAFF. In DNA form, the CDR3 reads TGTGCCAGCCGTTCCGGCACTGAAGCTTTCTTT.

As DNA, the CDR3 is TGTGCCAGCAGTTACTCGGGGGGGGGGCAGCAAGAGACCCAGTACTTC. Amino acid sequence: CASSYSGGGQQETQYF. This chain uses TRBV6-6 with TRBJ2-5, with a weak D call TRBD2 (7 bases). V lost 0 bases to trimming and J lost 2 bases, with 13 bases between them. Germline V gives CDR1 MNHNY, CDR2 SVGAGI (reference sequence). The CDR3 contains 16 residues.

This clonotype was picked up many times. The rearrangement uses TRBV12-3 or TRBV12-4 and TRBJ2-5, with D possibly being TRBD2 (6 bases). This CDR3 spans 15 amino acids. V lost 3 bases and J 4 bases, leaving 15 bases between the germline ends. The CDR3 region is CASSFHGGSPETQYF. CDR3 nucleotides: TGTGCCAGCAGTTTTCACGGGGGTTCCCCAGAGACCCAGTACTTC.

CDR3 DNA sequence: TGTGCCAGCAGTGCCCAGGGGGATCAGCCCCAGCATTTT. Protein sequence: CASSAQGDQPQHF. The chain joins TRBV6-1 to TRBJ1-5; 7 positions agree with TRBD1. The V and J ends lost 4 bases and 5 bases, in that order; junction bases with no gene match: 2. Germline loops: CDR1 MNHNS, CDR2 SASEGT. The CDR3 extends over 13 amino acids.

The chain recombines TRBV7-3 with TRBJ2-3; D is undetermined. CDR3 length: 13 amino acids. Trimming shortened V by 1 base and J by 6 bases, and 8 bases separated the two germline ends. Germline V lookup: CDR1 SGHTA, CDR2 FQGTGA. CDR3 sequence reads: CASSLKGLDTQYF. In nucleotides, the CDR3 is TGTGCCAGCAGCTTAAAGGGCCTGGATACGCAGTATTTT.

This clonotype appeared many times. The CDR3 sequence is CASTIRDREGYTGELFF. The CDR3 nucleotides read TGCGCCAGCACCATCCGGGACAGGGAGGGATACACCGGGGAGCTGTTTTTT. The chain is built from TRBV5-1 and TRBJ2-2, with 9 nucleotides matching TRBD1. V trimming: 6 bases; J trimming: 3 bases; junction bases outside the gene matches: 12. CDR3 length: 17 residues. The germline gives CDR1 SGHRS, CDR2 YFSETQ.

This clonotype was recorded many times. The V gene is TRBV4-3, the J gene TRBJ2-7; a weak D match, TRBD1 (5 bases). From germline, CDR1 is LGHNA and CDR2 YSLEER. The CDR3 totals 13 residues. Trimming stripped 1 base from V and 7 bases from J, with 11 bases between. For the CDR3, the DNA is TGCGCCAGCAGCCAAGTTCAGGGTGGTGAGCAGTACGTC. The encoded protein is CASSQVQGGEQYV.

J is TRBJ2-3 and V is TRBV19; D ambiguous. The CDR3 length is 15 residues. Trimming shortened V by 6 bases and J by 4 bases, and 17 bases separated the two germline ends. Germline V lookup: CDR1 LNHDA, CDR2 SQIVND (reference sequence). The CDR3 spells CASRVSVGTSDTQYF. The CDR3 nucleotides are TGTGCCAGTAGGGTCAGCGTTGGAACTTCAGATACGCAGTATTTT.

This clonotype turned up a few times. This chain joins TRBV5-1 and TRBJ1-1; a possible D gene is TRBD1 (5 bases). The CDR3 spans 13 residues. Trimming pared 6 bases from V and 5 bases from J, leaving 14 bases between. Germline lookup yields CDR1 SGHRS and CDR2 YFSETQ. The CDR3 nucleotides read TGCGCCAGCAAGCTTGGAGGGACGACTGAAGCTTTCTTT. It translates to CASKLGGTTEAFF. The full variable domain, its missing parts supplied by reference TRBV5-1 and TRBJ1-1, is KAGVTQTPRYLIKTRGQQVTLSCSPISGHRSVSWYQQTPGQGLQFLFEYFSETQRNKGNFPGRFSGRQFSNSRSEMNVSTLELGDSALYLCASKLGGTTEAFFGQGTRLTVV.

This clonotype was counted only a few times. The chain recombines TRBV2 with TRBJ2-5; 8 bases align to TRBD2. This CDR3 has 15 residues. CDR1 and CDR2 from the germline V gene are SNHLY and FYNNEI. Trimming removed 1 base from V and 2 bases from J; junction bases left unmatched: 3. The CDR3 DNA follows: TGTGCCAGCAGTGAAGGGCGGGGGGTTCAAGAGACCCAGTACTTC. Its translation is CASSEGRGVQETQYF.

This clonotype occurred a few times. V usage is TRBV5-5 and J usage is TRBJ2-5; a weak D match, TRBD1 (6 bases). Germline CDR1 SGHKS, CDR2 YYEKEE (reference sequence). V lost 6 bases and J lost 1, with 10 bases in between. This CDR3 has 13 residues. The CDR3 DNA follows: TGTGCCAGCATCCGGGACATCCAAGAGACCCAGTACTTC. Encoded protein: CASIRDIQETQYF. The whole variable domain, filled in from reference TRBV5-5 and TRBJ2-5, reads DAGVTQSPTHLIKTRGQQVTLRCSPISGHKSVSWYQQVLGQGPQFIFQYYEKEERGRGNFPDRFSARQFPNYSSELNVNALLLGDSALYLCASIRDIQETQYFGPGTRLLVL.

The V gene is TRBV30, the J gene TRBJ2-5; D is perhaps TRBD2 (5 bases). The V gene's germline CDR1 is GTSNPN and CDR2 SVGIG (reference sequence). V shed 4 bases and J shed 3 bases, with 9 bases lying between them. There are 12 residues in the CDR3. The CDR3 region has the DNA TGTGCCTGGAAAGAGGGAGAAGAGACCCAGTACTTC. It encodes CAWKEGEETQYF.

This clonotype turned up a few times. This rearrangement joins TRBV7-8 to TRBJ2-7, with TRBD2 as a possible D gene (6 bases). This CDR3 has 14 amino acids. V was cut by 5 bases and J by 6 bases, with 17 bases left in between. The germline CDR1 and CDR2 sequences are SGHVS and FQNEAQ. CDR3 in amino acids: CASSRGREGREQYF. CDR3 bases: TGTGCCAGCAGCCGAGGGCGGGAAGGTCGCGAGCAGTACTTC.

CDR3 DNA: TGCAGTGCTCAACGGCGCAGTAGCACAGATACGCAGTATTTT. The encoded protein is CSAQRRSSTDTQYF. This chain joins TRBV20-1 and TRBJ2-3; no clear D gene. V shed 5 bases and J shed 0 bases, with 12 bases lying between them. CDR3 size: 14 residues. From germline, CDR1 is DFQATT and CDR2 SNEGSKA (reference sequence).

This clonotype was seen a few times. CDR3 sequence reads: CASSSAVGRGRTEAFF. The CDR3 bases are TGTGCCAGTAGTTCCGCCGTTGGGAGGGGAAGGACTGAAGCTTTCTTT. The chain joins TRBV19 to TRBJ1-1, with D perhaps matching TRBD1 (5 bases). Trimming left V 5 bases short and J 5 bases short, with 21 bases between. This CDR3 contains 16 residues. The germline V gene has CDR1 LNHDA and CDR2 SQIVND (reference sequence).

The chain uses TRBV4-1 and TRBJ2-7, with 7 bases matching TRBD1. J was trimmed by 2 bases and V by 3 bases; bases with no gene match: 7. This CDR3 is built from 15 residues. The germline V gene encodes CDR1 MGHRA and CDR2 YSYEKL. Here the CDR3 reads CASSHGTVGAYEQYF. CDR3 bases: TGCGCCAGCAGCCACGGGACAGTGGGAGCCTACGAGCAGTACTTC.

This clonotype was seen ten or more times. The V and J genes are TRBV28 and TRBJ1-2, with D tentatively TRBD1 (6 bases). Trimming took 6 bases from V and 4 from J, leaving 15 bases between them. The length of the CDR3 is 14 residues. Germline-derived CDR1 and CDR2 are MDHEN and SYDVKM. CDR3 sequence (DNA): TGTGCCAGCAGATTGGTGACAGGTCGCTATGGCTACACCTTC. Translation: CASRLVTGRYGYTF.

The chain links TRBV4-1 to TRBJ1-6; D unclear. This CDR3 comprises 16 residues. V dropped 1 base and J dropped 6 bases, with 13 bases sitting between them. CDR1 and CDR2 from the germline V gene are MGHRA and YSYEKL. The CDR3 bases are TGCGCCAGCAGCCAAGGACCGGGTCCCTTTAATTCACCCCTCCACTTT. Translation gives CASSQGPGPFNSPLHF.

The V gene is TRBV5-6, the J gene TRBJ2-3; D unclear. Trimming pared 4 bases from V and 6 bases from J, leaving 18 bases between. This CDR3 is 15 amino acids long. The germline V gene has CDR1 SGHDT and CDR2 YYEEEE. CDR3: CASSPGSVLPDTQYF. The CDR3 coding sequence is TGTGCCAGCAGCCCCGGGTCGGTCCTACCCGATACGCAGTATTTT.